Shown below are 21 T cell receptor beta chains from a single sample sequenced in a study of identical twins. One entry per CDR3 protein results from TCRdb running MiXCR on the 5' RACE reads. This sample has 1.5 million to 2 million distinct CDR3 sequences, with more than 30% found just once. The sequencing sample was made of cord blood. The receptor set was obtained from a newborn girl in good health.

This clonotype was picked up a small number of times. The V call is TRBV20-1, the J call TRBJ1-1; tentative D call: TRBD1 (6 bases). The CDR3 consists of 13 residues. Germline loops: CDR1 DFQATT, CDR2 SNEGSKA (reference sequence). V was shortened by 4 bases and J by 2 bases, with 11 bases between the two germline ends. In nucleotides, the CDR3 is TGCAGTGCTAACAGGGACCCAAACACTGAAGCTTTCTTT. Its translation: CSANRDPNTEAFF.

Remarks on this clonotype: One junction end disagrees with the germline gene, perhaps due to a read error. The CDR3 protein is CSVDAGAGTEASF. The CDR3 coding sequence is TGCAGCGTTGACGCAGGGGCAGGGACTGAAGCTTCCTTT. V usage is TRBV29-1 and J usage is TRBJ1-1, with D maybe TRBD1 (6 bases). This CDR3 comprises 13 residues. In germline, CDR1 is SQVTM, CDR2 ANQGSEA.

The V call is TRBV12-5, the J call TRBJ2-1; TRBD2 is a possible D gene (6 bases). The CDR3 has 16 amino acids. V lost 0 bases and J lost 6, with 15 bases in between. CDR1 LGHNT and CDR2 FRNRAP come from the germline V gene. CDR3 amino acids: CASGLVLHGSVNEQFF. CDR3 bases: TGTGCTAGTGGTTTGGTACTTCACGGGAGCGTCAATGAGCAGTTCTTC.

This clonotype was detected only a few times. This chain joins TRBV10-3 and TRBJ2-3, with D possibly being TRBD2 (7 bases). The V and J ends lost 3 bases and 2 bases respectively, with 21 bases between them. Germline V gene sequence: CDR1 ENHRY, CDR2 SYGVKD. The CDR3 runs to 18 residues. The CDR3 DNA sequence: TGTGCCATCAGTGAAGCCCTAGGGAGGGGGTCCCACACAGATACGCAGTATTTT. Its protein product is CAISEALGRGSHTDTQYF.

This clonotype was counted between two and nine times. This chain joins TRBV20-1 and TRBJ2-5; 12 bases fit TRBD2. The ends lost 8 bases at V and 4 bases at J; junction bases unmatched: 11. CDR3 length: 15 residues. CDR1 is DFQATT, CDR2 SNEGSKA, per germline (reference sequence). Here the CDR3 reads CSTPLQGLAGETQYF. CDR3 sequence (DNA): TGCAGTACTCCCCTCCAGGGACTAGCGGGAGAGACCCAGTACTTC.

The chain joins TRBV4-1 to TRBJ2-3; 10 bases are a match to TRBD2. The CDR3 has 19 residues. Germline V lookup: CDR1 MGHRA, CDR2 YSYEKL. Trimming cost V 1 base and J 0 bases; bases outside gene matches: 10. CDR3 residues: CASSQGPQAGGPSTDTQYF. CDR3 nucleotides: TGCGCCAGCAGCCAAGGTCCTCAAGCGGGGGGGCCTAGCACAGATACGCAGTATTTT.

This clonotype was counted between two and nine times. V is TRBV2 and J is TRBJ2-1; 9 bases are shared with TRBD1. This CDR3 comprises 13 residues. Germline assignment: CDR1 SNHLY and CDR2 FYNNEI. Unmatched junction bases numbered 7, after V lost 7 bases and J lost 9 bases. The chain's CDR3 is CASKLQTGGEQFF. The DNA for the CDR3 is TGTGCCAGCAAACTTCAGACAGGGGGTGAGCAGTTCTTC. The whole variable domain, filled in from reference TRBV2 and TRBJ2-1, reads EPEVTQTPSHQVTQMGQEVILRCVPISNHLYFYWYRQILGQKVEFLVSFYNNEISEKSEIFDDQFSVERPDGSNFTLKIRSTKLEDSAMYFCASKLQTGGEQFFGPGTRLTVL.

The chain couples TRBV18 to TRBJ2-2, with 8 bases lining up with TRBD2. Per the germline V gene, CDR1 is KGHSH and CDR2 is LQKENI. This CDR3 is built from 15 residues. With 4 bases clipped from V and 3 bases from J, the junction kept 4 bases outside the gene matches. Here the CDR3 reads CASSLTGLDTGELFF. CDR3 DNA: TGTGCCAGCTCACTTACGGGACTAGACACCGGGGAGCTGTTTTTT. Full variable domain (missing parts from reference TRBV18 and TRBJ2-2): NAGVMQNPRHLVRRRGQEARLRCSPMKGHSHVYWYRQLPEEGLKFMVYLQKENIIDESGMPKERFSAEFPKEGPSILRIQQVVRGDSAAYFCASSLTGLDTGELFFGEGSRLTVL.

The chain joins TRBV7-7 to TRBJ1-4, with D unclear. The CDR3 contains 13 residues. Trimming took off 3 bases at V and 8 bases at J, with 10 bases between the two ends. Germline lookup yields CDR1 SSHAT and CDR2 FNYEAQ (reference sequence). CDR3 protein: CASSLGEREKLFF. CDR3 DNA: TGTGCCAGCAGCTTGGGTGAAAGGGAAAAACTGTTTTTT.

As regards this clonotype: The junction does not match germline at one end; this may be a read error. The chain carries TRBV7-9 and TRBJ1-6, with a weak D call TRBD1 (5 bases). This CDR3 contains 16 residues. CDR1 and CDR2 (germline): SEHNR, FQNEAQ (reference sequence). The CDR3 is CASSLSRTSNNSPPHF. The CDR3 DNA is TGTGCCAGCAGCTTAAGTCGGACATCGAATAATTCACCCCCCCACTTT.

This clonotype was counted a few times. This sequence joins TRBV27 and TRBJ2-3, with D possibly matching TRBD2 (6 bases). V lost 2 bases and J lost 0, with 18 bases in between. The CDR3 spans 18 residues. Germline V gene lookup returns CDR1 MNHEY and CDR2 SMNVEV (reference sequence). The CDR3 sequence: CASSLRPAVGGSTDTQYF. In DNA, the CDR3 is TGTGCCAGCAGTTTACGCCCCGCGGTCGGGGGAAGCACAGATACGCAGTATTTT.

This clonotype was observed a few times. The V and J genes are TRBV5-1 and TRBJ2-7; unclear D gene. The CDR3 consists of 13 residues. Trimming took 1 base from V and 3 from J, leaving 8 bases between them. Germline CDR1 reads SGHRS; CDR2 reads YFSETQ. CDR3 region: CASSLTAVYEQYF. CDR3 nucleotide sequence: TGCGCCAGCAGCTTGACGGCCGTCTACGAGCAGTACTTC. Full variable domain (remainder filled in from reference TRBV5-1 and TRBJ2-7): KAGVTQTPRYLIKTRGQQVTLSCSPISGHRSVSWYQQTPGQGLQFLFEYFSETQRNKGNFPGRFSGRQFSNSRSEMNVSTLELGDSALYLCASSLTAVYEQYFGPGTRLTVT.

The chain is built from TRBV7-2 and TRBJ2-5, with D possibly TRBD1 on 5 matching bases. Judging by the DNA end, TRBJ2-7 fits better; the J call may be wrong. Germline CDR1 is SGHTA and CDR2 is FQGNSA. The CDR3 totals 15 residues. CDR3 coding DNA: TGTGCCAGCAGCTTAGAAGGGGATCCCTGGTACGAGCAGTACTTC. It translates to CASSLEGDPWYEQYF.

To note about this clonotype: Being one base from a much bigger clone, this may be a read error. This chain uses TRBV29-1 with TRBJ2-1; D is perhaps TRBD1 or TRBD2 (5 bases each). Trimming shortened V by 2 bases and J by 0 bases, and 11 bases separated the two germline ends. Germline V CDR1 and CDR2: SQVTM, ANQGSEA. This CDR3 comprises 15 residues. CDR3 sequence: CSVERGTSSYNEQFF. The CDR3 DNA follows: TGCAGCGTTGAAAGAGGGACCAGCTCCTACAATGAGCAGTTCTTC.

In this sample, this clonotype turned up once. J is TRBJ2-2 and V is TRBV6-6; D not resolved. Germline CDR1 reads MNHNY; CDR2 reads SVGAGI (reference sequence). Trimming stripped 0 bases from V and 0 bases from J, with 8 bases between. The CDR3 has 16 residues. The CDR3 loop reads CASSYSKGSNTGELFF. CDR3 in DNA: TGTGCCAGCAGTTACTCGAAGGGTTCGAACACCGGGGAGCTGTTTTTT.

V is TRBV6-1 and J is TRBJ2-1; 10 nucleotides match TRBD2. CDR3 size: 14 residues. J lost 7 bases, V lost 11 bases, and 11 bases had no gene match. The germline V gene has CDR1 MNHNS and CDR2 SASEGT. CDR3 DNA sequence: TGTGCCCTTCATAGCGGGGGGAGGAGGAATGAGCAGTTCTTC. Residues: CALHSGGRRNEQFF.

This clonotype was recorded a few times. This chain links TRBV10-3 with TRBJ1-5, with D tentatively TRBD1 (6 bases). V gave up 3 bases and J gave up 0 bases, with 9 bases separating them. This CDR3 region has 15 residues. The germline CDR1 and CDR2 sequences are ENHRY and SYGVKD. CDR3 in amino acids: CAISEQGYSNQPQHF. The CDR3 region has the DNA TGTGCCATCAGTGAACAGGGATATAGCAATCAGCCCCAGCATTTT.

A word on this clonotype: One end of the junction varies from germline; a read error may be responsible. V and J are TRBV5-1 and TRBJ2-1; 11 nucleotides align to TRBD2. Germline CDR1 SGHRS, CDR2 YFSETQ. CDR3 size: 15 residues. The CDR3 is CVSSLELAGDREQFF. CDR3 nucleotides: TGCGTCAGCAGCTTGGAACTAGCGGGAGATCGTGAGCAGTTCTTC.

Comment on this clonotype: This may come from a read error, since a much larger clone is one base off. J is TRBJ1-2 and V is TRBV6-5, with 8 bases identical to TRBD1. The germline V gene has CDR1 MNHEY and CDR2 SVGAGI. This CDR3 comprises 14 residues. V was pared by 1 base and J by 4 bases, with 2 bases of the junction left unmatched. CDR3 DNA: TGTGCCAGCAGTTACTTCGACAGGGGCTATGGCTACACCTTC. Translated: CASSYFDRGYGYTF.

The V gene is TRBV20-1, the J gene TRBJ2-1, with TRBD2 matching over 13 bases. Germline values: CDR1 DFQATT, CDR2 SNEGSKA (reference sequence). The CDR3 consists of 14 residues. V gave up 8 bases and J gave up 3 bases; unmatched junction bases: 4. The CDR3 region is CSPRTSGGYNEQFF. The CDR3 region has the DNA TGCAGTCCCAGGACTAGCGGGGGCTACAATGAGCAGTTCTTC.

The chain couples TRBV4-2 to TRBJ2-1, with 13 bases aligning to TRBD2. The germline gives CDR1 LGHNA, CDR2 YNFKEQ. V gave up 4 bases and J gave up 7 bases; unmatched junction bases: 10. This CDR3 region has 17 residues. DNA for the CDR3: TGTGCCAGCAGCCTTACTAGCGGGAGGGCCTCACGAAATGAGCAGTTCTTC. Translated, it gives CASSLTSGRASRNEQFF.